This T cell receptor beta chain stems from a study of shared clonotypes between healthy human individuals. Germline lookup yields CDR1 WSHSY and CDR2 SAAADI. CDR3 length equals 14 residues. V lost 6 bases, J lost 5 bases, and 5 bases stayed unmatched. Healthy HIV-negative adults with no recent acute infections or vaccinations were recruited as donors. TCRdb's copy holds only in-frame clones and misses some; the assay was immunoSEQ multiplex PCR. The table records some 2,500,000 clones, under 95% of them present only once. Source material: naive CD4+ T cells from PBMCs. Subset: CD45RA+ positively selected. The TCR originated in a man aged 18 to 35 in good health. Some clones in this sample may be carry-over from other donors' samples. The chain has TRBV10-2 and TRBJ1-5, with TRBD1 matching over 9 bases. The CDR3 protein is CASSRGQGHQPQHF. DNA for the CDR3: TGCGCCAGCAGCAGGGGACAGGGCCATCAGCCCCAGCATTTT.